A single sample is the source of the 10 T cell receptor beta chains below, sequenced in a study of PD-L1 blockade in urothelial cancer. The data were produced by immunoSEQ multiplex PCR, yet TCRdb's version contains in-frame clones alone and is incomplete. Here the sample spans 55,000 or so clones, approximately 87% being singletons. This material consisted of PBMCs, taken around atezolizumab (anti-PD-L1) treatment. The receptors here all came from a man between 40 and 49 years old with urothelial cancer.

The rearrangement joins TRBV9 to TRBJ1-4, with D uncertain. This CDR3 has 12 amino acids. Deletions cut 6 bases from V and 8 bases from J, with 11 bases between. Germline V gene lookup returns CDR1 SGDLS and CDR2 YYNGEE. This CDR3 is CASTNSGEKLFF. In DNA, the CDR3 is TGTGCCAGCACCAACTCCGGGGAAAAACTGTTTTTT. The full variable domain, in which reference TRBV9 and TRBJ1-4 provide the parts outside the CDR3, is DSGVTQTPKHLITATGQRVTLRCSPRSGDLSVYWYQQSLDQGLQFLIQYYNGEERAKGNILERFSAQQFPDLHSELNLSSLELGDSALYFCASTNSGEKLFFGSGTQLSVL.

The DNA for the CDR3 is TGTGCCAGCAGTGGGGGGTTGGGACTAGCGGATAACACCGGGGAGCTGTTTTTT. It encodes CASSGGLGLADNTGELFF. The V and J genes are TRBV2 and TRBJ2-2; 11 positions match TRBD2. Trimming took 4 bases from V and 2 from J; bases not matched to a gene: 9. This CDR3 has 18 residues. Germline CDR1 SNHLY, CDR2 FYNNEI.

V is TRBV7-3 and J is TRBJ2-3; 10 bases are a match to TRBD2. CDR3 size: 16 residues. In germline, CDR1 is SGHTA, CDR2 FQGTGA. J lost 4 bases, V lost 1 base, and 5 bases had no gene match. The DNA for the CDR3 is TGTGCCAGCAGCTTAATAGGGACTAGCGCGTCAGATACGCAGTATTTT. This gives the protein CASSLIGTSASDTQYF.

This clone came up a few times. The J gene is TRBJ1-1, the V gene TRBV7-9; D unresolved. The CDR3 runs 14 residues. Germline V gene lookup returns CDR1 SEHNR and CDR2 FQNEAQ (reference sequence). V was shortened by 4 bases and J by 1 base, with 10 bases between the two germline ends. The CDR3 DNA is TGTGCCAGCAGCTCCGGGAGAGCGAACACTGAAGCTTTCTTT. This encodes CASSSGRANTEAFF.

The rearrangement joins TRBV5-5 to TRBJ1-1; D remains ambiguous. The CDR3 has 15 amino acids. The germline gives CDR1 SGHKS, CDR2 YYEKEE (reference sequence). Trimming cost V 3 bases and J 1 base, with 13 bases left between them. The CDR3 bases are TGTGCCAGCAGCTCTCAAGGAGGAGAGAACACTGAAGCTTTCTTT. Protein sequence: CASSSQGGENTEAFF.

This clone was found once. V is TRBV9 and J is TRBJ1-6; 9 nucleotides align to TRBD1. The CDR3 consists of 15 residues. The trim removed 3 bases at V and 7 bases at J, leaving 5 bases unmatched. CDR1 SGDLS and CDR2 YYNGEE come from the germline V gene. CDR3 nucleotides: TGTGCCAGCAGCGAGGGACAGGGTAGAAATTCACCCCTCCACTTT. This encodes CASSEGQGRNSPLHF.

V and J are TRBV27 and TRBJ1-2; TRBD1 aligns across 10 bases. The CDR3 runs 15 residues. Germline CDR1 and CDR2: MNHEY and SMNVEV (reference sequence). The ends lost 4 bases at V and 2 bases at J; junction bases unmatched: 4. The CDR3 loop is CASSSPGQGNYGYTF. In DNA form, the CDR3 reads TGTGCCAGCAGTTCTCCGGGACAGGGGAACTATGGCTACACCTTC.

For the CDR3, the DNA is TGTGCCAGTAGTATCCGGCGGGAGGGGGCAGATACGCAGTATTTT. Its translation: CASSIRREGADTQYF. The V gene is TRBV19, the J gene TRBJ2-3; 9 nucleotides align to TRBD2. The CDR3 has 15 amino acids. Germline V gene data show CDR1 as LNHDA and CDR2 as SQIVND (reference sequence). The junction had 5 bases not matched to a gene; V was cut back by 3 bases and J by 4 bases.

The CDR3 DNA is TGCGCCAGCAGCTTTTGGGGACAGAACACTGAAGCTTTCTTT. Translating it yields CASSFWGQNTEAFF. V and J are TRBV5-1 and TRBJ1-1; D is perhaps TRBD1 (6 bases). Germline CDR1 reads SGHRS; CDR2 reads YFSETQ. The CDR3 length is 14 residues. V lost 2 bases, J lost 1 base, and 9 bases lay in between.

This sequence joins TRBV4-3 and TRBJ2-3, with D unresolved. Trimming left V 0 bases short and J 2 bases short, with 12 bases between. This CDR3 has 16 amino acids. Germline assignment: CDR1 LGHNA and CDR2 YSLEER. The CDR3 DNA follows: TGCGCCAGCAGCCAAGATGGAGTGAAGTTCACAGATACGCAGTATTTT. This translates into CASSQDGVKFTDTQYF.